Presented here are 30 T cell receptor beta chains from one specimen sequenced in a study of cytomegalovirus exposure and HLA in healthy donors. 13 Jbeta primers and 60 Vbeta primers were used for the PCR. Here immunoSEQ multiplex PCR was the method, and the copy in TCRdb shows in-frame clones only, minus some. The sample has some 150,000 clones; about 84% are singletons. The sample comprised PBMCs. The source of these receptors is a male donor in good health and CMV-seronegative.

The chain uses TRBV6-5 and TRBJ2-7, with 7 nucleotides matching TRBD1. This CDR3 is 14 amino acids long. Germline lookup yields CDR1 MNHEY and CDR2 SVGAGI. The V gene end was trimmed by 6 bases and the J gene end by 3 bases; junction bases not matched to a gene: 8. The CDR3 spells CASSRLGTDYEQYF. The CDR3 DNA sequence: TGTGCCAGCAGCCGACTCGGGACAGACTACGAGCAGTACTTC.

The chain is built from TRBV5-1 and TRBJ2-5, with 8 bases matching TRBD1. J lost 4 bases, V lost 0 bases, and 5 bases had no gene match. Germline lookup yields CDR1 SGHRS and CDR2 YFSETQ. The CDR3 length is 15 residues. The CDR3 DNA reads as TGCGCCAGCAGCTTGGGAACAGGGGGTCGAGAGACCCAGTACTTC. Its protein is CASSLGTGGRETQYF.

The rearrangement joins TRBV28 to TRBJ2-7; weak D call: TRBD2 (5 bases). This CDR3 spans 15 amino acids. Germline V lookup: CDR1 MDHEN, CDR2 SYDVKM. Between the trimmed V and J ends, which lost 7 bases and 0 bases, there was a span of 16 bases. In DNA, the CDR3 is TGTGCCAGCACCCCCGGACTTTCCGACTCCTACGAGCAGTACTTC. Protein sequence: CASTPGLSDSYEQYF.

The gene calls are TRBV7-2 and TRBJ1-2, with no clear D. This CDR3 has 13 amino acids. V was pared by 7 bases and J by 2 bases, with 11 bases between. CDR1 is SGHTA and CDR2 is FQGNSA in the germline V gene. In DNA, the CDR3 is TGTGCCAGCACCTCAAACAGAAACTATGGCTACACCTTC. Residues: CASTSNRNYGYTF. Full variable domain (remainder filled in from reference TRBV7-2 and TRBJ1-2): GAGVSQSPSNKVTEKGKDVELRCDPISGHTALYWYRQSLGQGLEFLIYFQGNSAPDKSGLPSDRFSAERTGGSVSTLTIQRTQQEDSAVYLCASTSNRNYGYTFGSGTRLTVV.

This clone was observed a handful of times. The CDR3, as DNA: TGTGCCAGCAGCCCGTCTAGGGGGCGGGCCCTGTTTTTT. Its translation: CASSPSRGRALFF. V gene TRBV7-3 combines with J gene TRBJ2-2; 7 bases are a match to TRBD1. The length of the CDR3 is 13 residues. Germline CDR1 SGHTA, CDR2 FQGTGA. The junction had 11 bases not matched to a gene; V was cut back by 5 bases and J by 14 bases.

The V gene is TRBV7-8, the J gene TRBJ1-2; possibly TRBD1 for D (6 bases). The length of the CDR3 is 16 residues. Germline CDR1 reads SGHVS; CDR2 reads FQNEAQ. V was trimmed by 5 bases and J by 0 bases, leaving 16 bases between them. CDR3 residues: CASSRPRTETNYGYTF. DNA of the CDR3: TGTGCCAGCAGCCGCCCCCGGACAGAGACTAACTATGGCTACACCTTC.

The V gene is TRBV19, the J gene TRBJ1-1; D possibly corresponds to TRBD1 (5 bases). Trimming shortened V by 3 bases and J by 3 bases, and 11 bases separated the two germline ends. This CDR3 comprises 14 residues. Germline V lookup: CDR1 LNHDA, CDR2 SQIVND (reference sequence). CDR3 DNA sequence: TGTGCCAGTAGTATTAGCGGGGGTGACACTGAAGCTTTCTTT. It yields the protein CASSISGGDTEAFF.

The chain has TRBV27 and TRBJ2-7, with 8 nucleotides matching TRBD2. CDR1 and CDR2 from the germline V gene are MNHEY and SMNVEV (reference sequence). This CDR3 comprises 14 residues. The trim removed 8 bases at V and 7 bases at J, leaving 13 bases unmatched. CDR3 sequence reads: CASGPGLASGEQYF. DNA for the CDR3: TGTGCCAGCGGGCCCGGACTAGCTTCTGGAGAGCAGTACTTC.

This clone appeared once. V gene TRBV5-1 combines with J gene TRBJ2-1, with 9 bases aligning to TRBD2. J lost 2 bases, V lost 1 base, and 7 bases had no gene match. The V gene's germline CDR1 is SGHRS and CDR2 YFSETQ. The CDR3 totals 17 residues. The CDR3 sequence is CASSLFRLAETYNEQFF. The CDR3 DNA sequence: TGCGCCAGCAGCTTGTTCCGACTAGCGGAGACCTACAATGAGCAGTTCTTC.

V gene TRBV2 combines with J gene TRBJ2-7, with D perhaps TRBD1 (6 bases). The V end lost 7 bases, the J end lost 2 bases, and 18 bases lay between the germline ends. This CDR3 spans 15 amino acids. The V gene's germline CDR1 is SNHLY and CDR2 FYNNEI. The CDR3 DNA reads as TGTGCCAGCATCCCAGAGGACAGTCGTGCCTACGAGCAGTACTTC. Residues: CASIPEDSRAYEQYF. The whole variable domain, filled in from reference TRBV2 and TRBJ2-7, reads EPEVTQTPSHQVTQMGQEVILRCVPISNHLYFYWYRQILGQKVEFLVSFYNNEISEKSEIFDDQFSVERPDGSNFTLKIRSTKLEDSAMYFCASIPEDSRAYEQYFGPGTRLTVT.

The rearrangement uses TRBV4-2 and TRBJ2-2, with 7 positions matching TRBD2. The J segment lost 1 base and the V segment lost 0 bases, leaving 5 bases of the junction unmatched. The CDR3 runs to 17 residues. The germline V gene encodes CDR1 LGHNA and CDR2 YNFKEQ. CDR3 nucleotides: TGTGCCAGCAGCCAAGATCCGGCGGGAGTGAACACCGGGGAGCTGTTTTTT. This codes for CASSQDPAGVNTGELFF.

This chain connects TRBV7-8 to TRBJ1-5, with a possible D match to TRBD1 (6 bases). Germline CDR1 reads SGHVS; CDR2 reads FQNEAQ. The CDR3 has 15 amino acids. The V and J ends lost 2 bases and 7 bases respectively, with 15 bases between them. The DNA of the CDR3 is TGTGCCAGCAGCTTATTATCAGGGGCAGGGCAGCCCCAGCATTTT. Translation: CASSLLSGAGQPQHF. Variable domain in full (rest from reference TRBV7-8 and TRBJ1-5): GAGVSQSPRYKVAKRGQDVALRCDPISGHVSLFWYQQALGQGPEFLTYFQNEAQLDKSGLPSDRFFAERPEGSVSTLKIQRTQQEDSAVYLCASSLLSGAGQPQHFGDGTRLSIL.

The rearrangement links TRBV19 to TRBJ2-2; D is perhaps TRBD2 (6 bases). Germline CDR1 LNHDA, CDR2 SQIVND (reference sequence). This CDR3 is built from 18 residues. Trimming shortened V by 3 bases and J by 1 base, and 18 bases separated the two germline ends. The CDR3: CASSISLAAYLNTGELFF. The CDR3, as DNA: TGTGCCAGTAGTATCTCACTAGCAGCTTACCTGAACACCGGGGAGCTGTTTTTT.

The V call is TRBV4-3, the J call TRBJ2-3; 7 bases match TRBD2. CDR3 length: 17 amino acids. The trim removed 0 bases at V and 2 bases at J, leaving 8 bases unmatched. CDR1 is LGHNA, CDR2 YSLEER, per germline. CDR3 in DNA: TGCGCCAGCAGCCAAGATCAGTTGCTAGCGGTCACAGATACGCAGTATTTT. It encodes CASSQDQLLAVTDTQYF.

This CDR3 is CASSYTENYGYTF. In DNA, the CDR3 is TGTGCCAGCAGCTACACAGAAAACTATGGCTACACCTTC. The chain has TRBV7-2 and TRBJ1-2, with D unclear. V lost 4 bases and J lost 2, with 8 bases in between. Germline CDR1 reads SGHTA; CDR2 reads FQGNSA. The CDR3 is made up of 13 amino acids.

The gene calls are TRBV11-3 and TRBJ2-3, with 12 bases fitting TRBD2. J lost 3 bases, V lost 6 bases, and 4 bases had no gene match. CDR3 length equals 15 residues. Germline values: CDR1 SGHNT, CDR2 YENEEA. CDR3 coding DNA: TGTGCCAGCAGTAGGGGGACTAGCGGGACAGATACGCAGTATTTT. Encoded protein: CASSRGTSGTDTQYF.

The rearrangement links TRBV4-2 to TRBJ1-4; possible D gene TRBD1, 5 bases. Trimming cost V 1 base and J 7 bases, with 22 bases left between them. This CDR3 contains 18 residues. From germline, CDR1 is LGHNA and CDR2 YNFKEQ. The DNA for the CDR3 is TGTGCCAGCAGCCAAGGCCCTCATTCACCAGGGTACGCTGAAAAACTGTTTTTT. Amino acid sequence: CASSQGPHSPGYAEKLFF.

This clone was detected only once. V and J are TRBV6-1 and TRBJ1-1; D gene ambiguous. Germline V CDR1 and CDR2: MNHNS, SASEGT. Deletions cut 2 bases from V and 2 bases from J, with 9 bases between. The CDR3 is 14 amino acids. CDR3 DNA sequence: TGTGCCAGCAGTGAACTTGGCGGAAACACTGAAGCTTTCTTT. Translation: CASSELGGNTEAFF.

This chain links TRBV7-9 with TRBJ2-1; D is perhaps TRBD2 (6 bases). This CDR3 is built from 15 residues. V lost 5 bases and J lost 2, with 13 bases in between. The germline gives CDR1 SEHNR, CDR2 FQNEAQ (reference sequence). This CDR3 is CASSDGTGTYNEQFF. For the CDR3, the DNA is TGTGCCAGCAGCGATGGGACTGGGACCTACAATGAGCAGTTCTTC.

J is TRBJ2-6 and V is TRBV2, with 8 bases matching TRBD1. This CDR3 comprises 18 residues. Germline CDR1 SNHLY, CDR2 FYNNEI. J gave up 1 base and V 6 bases, and 11 bases lay outside the gene matches. In nucleotides, the CDR3 is TGTGCCAGCAGACGGACAGGGAGTTATCTGTCTGGGGCCAACGTCCTGACTTTC. This gives the protein CASRRTGSYLSGANVLTF.

The CDR3 DNA follows: TGTGCCAGCAGCTTGTCGCGGACAGGGGGTCCGGCAGATACGCAGTATTTT. It is translated as CASSLSRTGGPADTQYF. The J gene is TRBJ2-3, the V gene TRBV5-8; TRBD1 matches at 10 bases. The germline gives CDR1 SGHTS, CDR2 YDEGEE. The CDR3 consists of 17 residues. With 1 base clipped from V and 4 bases from J, the junction kept 9 bases outside the gene matches. Together with reference TRBV5-8 and TRBJ2-3, the CDR3 gives the full variable domain: EAGVTQSPTHLIKTRGQQATLRCSPISGHTSVYWYQQALGLGLQFLLWYDEGEERNRGNFPPRFSGRQFPNYSSELNVNALELEDSALYLCASSLSRTGGPADTQYFGPGTRLTVL.

The CDR3 is CASSLGEQGGTEAFF. The CDR3 bases are TGTGCCAGCAGCTTGGGAGAACAGGGGGGGACTGAAGCTTTCTTT. The V and J genes are TRBV5-4 and TRBJ1-1, with TRBD1 matching 8 bases. The CDR3 consists of 15 residues. The V gene end was trimmed by 0 bases and the J gene end by 5 bases; junction bases not matched to a gene: 6. Per the germline V gene, CDR1 is SGHNT and CDR2 is YYREEE (reference sequence).

V usage is TRBV7-9 and J usage is TRBJ2-3; 8 bases agree with TRBD2. The CDR3 consists of 14 residues. The germline V gene encodes CDR1 SEHNR and CDR2 FQNEAQ (reference sequence). Trimming took 5 bases from V and 4 from J; bases not matched to a gene: 5. The CDR3 bases are TGTGCCAGCAGCCCGGGACTAGGCCCAGATACGCAGTATTTT. This gives the protein CASSPGLGPDTQYF.

The V and J genes are TRBV5-1 and TRBJ2-7; 7 bases agree with TRBD1. V lost 3 bases to trimming and J lost 4 bases; unmatched junction nucleotides: 7. Germline V gives CDR1 SGHRS, CDR2 YFSETQ. The CDR3 totals 14 residues. This CDR3 is CASSSDRARYEQYF. CDR3 DNA: TGCGCCAGCAGCTCCGACAGGGCCCGGTACGAGCAGTACTTC.

V is TRBV2 and J is TRBJ2-7, with TRBD1 matching 7 bases. With V trimmed by 7 bases and J by 2 bases, 5 bases remained unmatched. CDR1 is SNHLY and CDR2 is FYNNEI in the germline V gene. This CDR3 region has 13 residues. For the CDR3, the DNA is TGTGCCAGCATCGGGCAGGGGGCCTACGAGCAGTACTTC. As protein: CASIGQGAYEQYF.

The chain employs TRBV28 and TRBJ2-1; 7 nucleotides agree with TRBD1. CDR1 is MDHEN and CDR2 is SYDVKM in the germline V gene. CDR3 length: 13 residues. The V segment lost 3 bases and the J segment 12 bases; nucleotides outside the gene matches: 8. CDR3 bases: TGTGCCAGCAGTTTCGTAGGTAGACAGGGGCAGTTCTTC. Its translation is CASSFVGRQGQFF. The full variable domain, with the rest looked up from reference TRBV28 and TRBJ2-1, is DVKVTQSSRYLVKRTGEKVFLECVQDMDHENMFWYRQDPGLGLRLIYFSYDVKMKEKGDIPEGYSVSREKKERFSLILESASTNQTSMYLCASSFVGRQGQFFGPGTRLTVL.

The chain combines TRBV6-1 with TRBJ2-7; 11 bases map to TRBD1. The CDR3 is 15 amino acids. Trimming at V came to 4 bases and at J to 3 bases, leaving 5 bases not matched to a gene. Germline lookup yields CDR1 MNHNS and CDR2 SASEGT. DNA for the CDR3: TGTGCCAGCAGTGGATCCGGGACAGGGGGCTACGAGCAGTACTTC. Residues: CASSGSGTGGYEQYF.

V is TRBV5-1 and J is TRBJ2-2, with TRBD2 matching over 9 bases. In germline, CDR1 is SGHRS, CDR2 YFSETQ. There are 16 residues in the CDR3. Trimming at V came to 0 bases and at J to 2 bases, leaving 2 bases not matched to a gene. The CDR3 spells CASSLALAGNTGELFF. DNA for the CDR3: TGCGCCAGCAGCTTGGCGCTAGCGGGAAACACCGGGGAGCTGTTTTTT.

The V call is TRBV23-1, the J call TRBJ1-3; 7 nucleotides agree with TRBD1. TRBV23-1 is treated as an ORF (open reading frame) with a function not yet certain. There are 19 residues in the CDR3. J was trimmed by 0 bases and V by 8 bases; bases with no gene match: 19. The CDR3: CASRFPGQKPGNSGNTIYF. The CDR3 DNA is TGCGCCAGCCGATTCCCGGGACAGAAACCTGGAAACTCTGGAAACACCATATATTTT.

The rearrangement links TRBV7-9 to TRBJ1-1; D might be TRBD1 (5 bases). Germline assignment: CDR1 SEHNR and CDR2 FQNEAQ (reference sequence). V was clipped by 5 bases and J by 1 base, with 11 bases between them. The CDR3 consists of 14 residues. CDR3 in amino acids: CASSRGLTNTEAFF. CDR3 sequence (DNA): TGTGCCAGCAGCAGGGGACTGACGAACACTGAAGCTTTCTTT.